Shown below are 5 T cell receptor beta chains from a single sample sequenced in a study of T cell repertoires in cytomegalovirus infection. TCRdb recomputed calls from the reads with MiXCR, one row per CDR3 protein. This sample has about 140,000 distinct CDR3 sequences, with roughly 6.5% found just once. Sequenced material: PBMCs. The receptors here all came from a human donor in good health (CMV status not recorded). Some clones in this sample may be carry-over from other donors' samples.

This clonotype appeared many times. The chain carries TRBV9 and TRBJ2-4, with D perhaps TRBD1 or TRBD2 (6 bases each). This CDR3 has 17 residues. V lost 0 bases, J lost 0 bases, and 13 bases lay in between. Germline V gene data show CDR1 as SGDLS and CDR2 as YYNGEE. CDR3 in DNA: TGTGCCAGCAGCGTAGGATTTGGGGGGCTAGCCAAAAACATTCAGTACTTC. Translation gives CASSVGFGGLAKNIQYF. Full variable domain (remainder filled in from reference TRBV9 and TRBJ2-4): DSGVTQTPKHLITATGQRVTLRCSPRSGDLSVYWYQQSLDQGLQFLIQYYNGEERAKGNILERFSAQQFPDLHSELNLSSLELGDSALYFCASSVGFGGLAKNIQYFGAGTRLSVL.

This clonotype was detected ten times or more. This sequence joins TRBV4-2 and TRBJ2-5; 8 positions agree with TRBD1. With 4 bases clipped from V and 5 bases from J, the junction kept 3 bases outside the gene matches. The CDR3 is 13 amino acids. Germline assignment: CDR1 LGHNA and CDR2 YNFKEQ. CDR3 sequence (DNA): TGTGCCAGCAGCCGGGACAGGATGGAGACCCAGTACTTC. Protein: CASSRDRMETQYF.

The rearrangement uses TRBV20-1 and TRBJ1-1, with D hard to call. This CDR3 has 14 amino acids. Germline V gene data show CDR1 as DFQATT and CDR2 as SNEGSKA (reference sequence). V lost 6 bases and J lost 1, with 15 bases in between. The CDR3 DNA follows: TGCAGTGCCGCCCTGATCCCCCCGAACACTGAAGCTTTCTTT. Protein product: CSAALIPPNTEAFF.

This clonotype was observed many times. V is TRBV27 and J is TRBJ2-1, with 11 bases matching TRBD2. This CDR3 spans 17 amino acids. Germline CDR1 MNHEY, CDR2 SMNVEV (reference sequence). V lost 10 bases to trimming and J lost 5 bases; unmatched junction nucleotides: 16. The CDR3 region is CATRLLFSGGANNEQFF. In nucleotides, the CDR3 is TGTGCCACCAGGCTCCTTTTTAGCGGGGGGGCGAACAATGAGCAGTTCTTC.

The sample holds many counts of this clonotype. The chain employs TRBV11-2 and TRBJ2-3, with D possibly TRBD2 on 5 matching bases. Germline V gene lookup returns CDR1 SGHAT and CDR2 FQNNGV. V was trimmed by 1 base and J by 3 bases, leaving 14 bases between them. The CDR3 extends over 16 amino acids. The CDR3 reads CASSLGLRPGTDTQYF. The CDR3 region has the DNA TGTGCCAGCAGCTTAGGGCTGAGGCCGGGGACAGATACGCAGTATTTT.